This T cell receptor (beta chain) was captured by sequencing in a study of blood T cells in healthy people across ages. Ten or more counts support this clonotype. Its matching antigen is unknown. The CDR3 spans 14 residues. The germline V gene has CDR1 SGDLS and CDR2 YYNGEE. V was cut by 3 bases and J by 0 bases, with 10 bases left in between. A second about 7 to 12 cycle PCR used barcoded and J-beta primers. In TCRdb, the 5' RACE reads were re-called with MiXCR into one record per CDR3 protein. The sample shows 1.5 million to 2 million distinct CDR3 sequences, under 30% of them seen only once. Every donor provided roughly 10 milliliters of peripheral blood. Isolation recovered at least 7 million PBMCs from every sample. Study observations and caveats: There was a strong correlation between TCR beta diversity and naive T cell percentage. The study lacked donor CMV status, which possibly confounded expanded clonotype changes.

This rearrangement joins TRBV9 to TRBJ2-7, with no clear D. The sample taken for sequencing was blood. The source of this sequence is a woman aged 30 to 39 in good health. The DNA of the CDR3 is TGTGCCAGCAGCGCGGACGGCCGCTCCTACGAGCAGTACTTC. This codes for CASSADGRSYEQYF.